This TCR beta chain was identified during a study of T cell responses to AZD1222 COVID-19 vaccine. Study at large: Second doses at about 4 or about 12 weeks were pooled.

Sequenced by immunoSEQ multiplex PCR; TCRdb stores in-frame clones only, minus some. The repertoire consists of 120,000 to 150,000 clones, with more than 75% occurring once and the leading ten covering less than 5.5%. Details on this clone: The antigen is undetermined.

General observations from the study: Most donors were white British, females outnumbered males, and clonal diversity was possibly underestimated. Repertoire sampling happened only post peak T cell response. At baseline, seropositivity was found in only 5 to 7 AZD1222 recipients.

CDR3 length: 15 amino acids. Per the germline V gene, CDR1 is LGHNA and CDR2 is YSLEER. The junction had 3 bases not matched to a gene; V was cut back by 2 bases and J by 1 base. The chain employs TRBV4-3 and TRBJ2-3, with 7 bases aligning to TRBD2. The sample in question was peripheral blood, obtained on day 0 of AZD1222 vaccination. The source of this sequence is an adult in good health. The CDR3 sequence is CASSQWGGRTDTQYF. The CDR3 coding sequence is TGCGCCAGCAGCCAATGGGGGGGACGCACAGATACGCAGTATTTT.